The next 30 T cell receptor beta chains were all read from a single sample in a study of spatial heterogeneity in lung cancer. Via MiXCR, TCRdb re-called the 5' RACE reads, giving one row per CDR3 protein. The repertoire consists of about 120,000 distinct CDR3 sequences, with 12% occurring once and the leading ten covering around 16%. Time point here: blood at routine non-recurrence follow-up after resection. Whole RNA obtained from tumor, nontumor lung or frozen PBMC underwent sequencing without sorting. The sequencing used PBMCs, collected at follow-up. The receptors here all came from a male donor with early-stage non-small cell lung cancer.

The genes are TRBV6-5 and TRBJ1-6; tentative D call: TRBD1 (6 bases). CDR1 is MNHEY, CDR2 SVGAGI, per germline. The CDR3 is made up of 14 amino acids. The germline V and J ends were trimmed by 6 bases and 5 bases, with 11 bases remaining between them. The CDR3 is CASRQYRDNSPLHF. In DNA form, the CDR3 reads TGTGCCAGCAGGCAGTACAGGGATAATTCACCCCTCCACTTT.

The sample holds many counts of this clonotype. J is TRBJ1-5 and V is TRBV20-1; TRBD1 matches 7 bases. Germline V gene sequence: CDR1 DFQATT, CDR2 SNEGSKA (reference sequence). The CDR3 sequence is 15 residues long. Germline trimming cut 1 base from V and 2 bases from J; bases unmatched to any gene: 5. This CDR3 is CSARAGGGGNQPQHF. The CDR3 nucleotides read TGCAGTGCTAGAGCAGGGGGTGGCGGCAATCAGCCCCAGCATTTT.

This clonotype occurred a few times. This sequence joins TRBV11-3 and TRBJ2-7; D is possibly TRBD2 (5 bases). Germline CDR1 SGHNT, CDR2 YENEEA. The ends were cut back, 1 base at V and 8 bases at J, with 33 bases in the middle. The CDR3 is 20 residues long. Here the CDR3 DNA reads TGTGCCAGCAGCTTAGCCCCTGGGGAGCTTATCGGGTTGACCAGTCGGAAGCAGTACTTC. The encoded protein is CASSLAPGELIGLTSRKQYF.

The chain couples TRBV11-2 to TRBJ2-7; possibly TRBD1 or TRBD2 for D (5 bases each). Looked up from germline, CDR1 is SGHAT and CDR2 is FQNNGV. The V and J ends lost 5 bases and 0 bases respectively, with 14 bases between them. CDR3 size: 15 residues. The CDR3 DNA sequence: TGTGCCAGCAGCCCCACTGACGGGGCCTCCTACGAGCAGTACTTC. It encodes CASSPTDGASYEQYF.

This clonotype was recorded at least ten times. This chain links TRBV6-5 with TRBJ2-7; D is possibly TRBD1 (5 bases). The germline V gene has CDR1 MNHEY and CDR2 SVGAGI. The V and J ends lost 0 bases and 3 bases respectively, with 9 bases between them. The CDR3 has 14 amino acids. The CDR3, as DNA: TGTGCCAGCAGTTACTCCCCCAGGGACTACGAGCAGTACTTC. Protein sequence: CASSYSPRDYEQYF.

This clonotype was found many times. The rearrangement joins TRBV6-1 to TRBJ1-2; TRBD1 matches 8 bases. Trimming removed 3 bases from V and 5 bases from J; junction bases left unmatched: 8. This CDR3 region has 15 residues. Germline assignment: CDR1 MNHNS and CDR2 SASEGT. The CDR3 bases are TGTGCCAGCAGTGACGTCCTTGACAGGGGTTATGGCTACACCTTC. Its protein is CASSDVLDRGYGYTF.

The chain recombines TRBV4-1 with TRBJ2-7; tentative D call: TRBD2 (6 bases). V was clipped by 0 bases and J by 4 bases, with 16 bases between them. This CDR3 is built from 16 residues. Germline CDR1 and CDR2: MGHRA and YSYEKL. The CDR3 loop is CASSQDNPQGGYEQYF. The CDR3 DNA follows: TGCGCCAGCAGCCAAGATAACCCCCAGGGAGGTTACGAGCAGTACTTC.

V gene TRBV19 combines with J gene TRBJ1-1; TRBD1 is a possible D gene (5 bases). The ends were cut back, 4 bases at V and 4 bases at J, with 22 bases in the middle. The CDR3 runs 17 residues. Germline loops: CDR1 LNHDA, CDR2 SQIVND (reference sequence). The CDR3 region has the DNA TGTGCCAGTAGTAAACGGTCCCGTCCGACAGTGCCCACTGAAGCTTTCTTT. The encoded protein is CASSKRSRPTVPTEAFF.

Only a few counts were recorded for this clonotype. The CDR3, as DNA: TGCAGTGTCCCGGGACAGGGGGCCTACGAGCAGTACTTC. Protein sequence: CSVPGQGAYEQYF. V usage is TRBV20-1 and J usage is TRBJ2-7, with 11 bases that match TRBD1. CDR1 is DFQATT, CDR2 SNEGSKA, per germline (reference sequence). Trimming cost V 7 bases and J 2 bases; bases outside gene matches: 4. The CDR3 has 13 amino acids.

The V call is TRBV28, the J call TRBJ2-3, with D uncertain. This CDR3 comprises 11 residues. The germline V gene has CDR1 MDHEN and CDR2 SYDVKM. Trimming removed 10 bases from V and 5 bases from J, with 10 bases in between. CDR3 DNA: TGTGCCACCAACCGCGGAGATACGCAGTATTTT. Protein sequence: CATNRGDTQYF.

Only a few counts were recorded for this clonotype. CDR3 DNA sequence: TGTGCCAGTAGTCTAACAGGCCCAGCTAACTATGGCTACACCTTC. Amino acid sequence: CASSLTGPANYGYTF. J is TRBJ1-2 and V is TRBV19; a weak D match, TRBD1 (5 bases). This CDR3 is built from 15 residues. V gave up 5 bases and J gave up 0 bases, with 13 bases separating them. CDR1 and CDR2 (germline): LNHDA, SQIVND (reference sequence).

The CDR3 DNA sequence: TGTGCCATCAGTGAGGAGTACAGCCCGGGGACCCAGTACTTC. Protein: CAISEEYSPGTQYF. The rearrangement uses TRBV10-3 and TRBJ2-5; no clear D gene. Trimming removed 2 bases at V and 7 bases at J, with 14 bases between. The CDR3 contains 14 residues. Germline-derived CDR1 and CDR2 are ENHRY and SYGVKD.

In this sample, this clonotype turned up a few times. CDR3 nucleotide sequence: TGTGCCAGCAGTCCAGGACAGGGCTCCTACGAGCAGTACTTC. The encoded protein is CASSPGQGSYEQYF. This chain joins TRBV12-3 or TRBV12-4 and TRBJ2-7; 8 nucleotides align to TRBD1. This CDR3 has 14 residues. V lost 5 bases, J lost 0 bases, and 3 bases stayed unmatched.

This clonotype was recorded a few times. CDR3 residues: CASSVYNQPQHF. The CDR3 bases are TGTGCCAGCAGTGTATACAATCAGCCCCAGCATTTT. This chain links TRBV6-1 with TRBJ1-5; D is uncertain. The CDR3 is 12 residues long. Germline V gene data show CDR1 as MNHNS and CDR2 as SASEGT. Trimming shortened V by 4 bases and J by 3 bases, and 4 bases separated the two germline ends.

This clonotype was seen a few times. The V call is TRBV20-1, the J call TRBJ2-3; D is perhaps TRBD2 (7 bases). CDR1 is DFQATT, CDR2 SNEGSKA, per germline (reference sequence). V lost 5 bases to trimming and J lost 6 bases, with 21 bases between them. The CDR3 loop spans 15 amino acids. DNA of the CDR3: TGCAGTGCTCCACCGGTCGGGGGGACACGGGATACGCAGTATTTT. Translating gives CSAPPVGGTRDTQYF.

The sample holds many counts of this clonotype. The V call is TRBV3-1, the J call TRBJ2-1, with 12 bases matching TRBD2. CDR1 is LGHDT and CDR2 is YNNKEL in the germline V gene (reference sequence). The CDR3 consists of 17 residues. V gave up 0 bases and J gave up 7 bases; unmatched junction bases: 7. The CDR3 region is CASSQEFRTSGANEQFF. DNA of the CDR3: TGTGCCAGCAGCCAAGAATTCAGGACTAGCGGGGCTAATGAGCAGTTCTTC.

The sample holds a few counts of this clonotype. The chain recombines TRBV5-4 with TRBJ2-7; 7 bases fit TRBD1. V was clipped by 2 bases and J by 3 bases; unmatched bases: 8. CDR1 and CDR2 (germline): SGHNT, YYREEE (reference sequence). The CDR3 is 15 amino acids. The CDR3 sequence: CASSFPIRDSYEQYF. CDR3 DNA sequence: TGTGCCAGCAGCTTCCCGATCCGGGACAGCTACGAGCAGTACTTC.

The CDR3 loop reads CASSSAGTSTDTQYF. CDR3 nucleotide sequence: TGTGCCAGCAGCTCAGCGGGCACTAGCACAGATACGCAGTATTTT. The genes are TRBV3-1 and TRBJ2-3, with a tentative D call TRBD2 (6 bases). This CDR3 has 15 amino acids. Germline loops: CDR1 LGHDT, CDR2 YNNKEL (reference sequence). V lost 5 bases to trimming and J lost 0 bases, with 12 bases between them.

V is TRBV4-1 and J is TRBJ1-6; D might be TRBD1 (5 bases). The CDR3 extends over 15 amino acids. Germline V gene sequence: CDR1 MGHRA, CDR2 YSYEKL. With 1 base removed from V and 4 bases from J, the gap between germline ends came to 8 bases. The CDR3 protein is CASSQGQSYNSPLHF. The CDR3 DNA is TGCGCCAGCAGCCAAGGACAGTCATATAATTCACCCCTCCACTTT.

The chain joins TRBV7-6 to TRBJ1-1, with D hard to call. Trimming removed 0 bases from V and 5 bases from J, with 4 bases in between. The germline V gene encodes CDR1 SGHVS and CDR2 FNYEAQ. This CDR3 spans 12 amino acids. The DNA of the CDR3 is TGTGCCAGCAGCTTAGCCCCGACTGAAGCTTTCTTT. This encodes CASSLAPTEAFF.

This clonotype was counted many times. The chain couples TRBV6-6 to TRBJ2-1; the match to TRBD1 covers 9 bases. Germline V gene data show CDR1 as MNHNY and CDR2 as SVGAGI (reference sequence). V lost 2 bases, J lost 3 bases, and 2 bases stayed unmatched. The CDR3 totals 15 residues. The CDR3 region is CASSYRDRDYNEQFF. The CDR3, as DNA: TGTGCCAGCAGTTACAGGGACAGGGACTACAATGAGCAGTTCTTC.

The chain uses TRBV24-1 and TRBJ2-1, with D maybe TRBD1 (5 bases). CDR3 length equals 14 residues. Germline CDR1 and CDR2: KGHDR and SFDVKD. The V and J ends lost 8 bases and 9 bases respectively, with 19 bases between them. The CDR3 nucleotides are TGTGCCACCATGACAGACGGTAATAGAGCTGAGCAGTTCTTC. Protein sequence: CATMTDGNRAEQFF.

There are a few counts of this clonotype. The chain employs TRBV10-2 and TRBJ2-7, with 9 bases lining up with TRBD1. The germline V gene encodes CDR1 WSHSY and CDR2 SAAADI. J lost 3 bases, V lost 6 bases, and 6 bases had no gene match. The CDR3 contains 14 residues. This chain's CDR3 is CASRSGQGNYEQYF. The CDR3 nucleotides read TGCGCCAGCAGGTCTGGACAGGGGAACTACGAGCAGTACTTC.

This clonotype turned up a few times. This rearrangement joins TRBV11-2 to TRBJ2-1; no firm D call. The germline CDR1 and CDR2 sequences are SGHAT and FQNNGV. This CDR3 spans 12 amino acids. V lost 2 bases and J lost 10, with 9 bases in between. For the CDR3, the DNA is TGTGCCAGCAGCTTAACCGAAAGGGAGCAGTTCTTC. This codes for CASSLTEREQFF.

This clonotype has at least ten counts. The rearrangement links TRBV5-1 to TRBJ2-3, with 8 bases fitting TRBD2. This CDR3 contains 13 residues. The trim removed 2 bases at V and 9 bases at J, leaving 5 bases unmatched. Germline-derived CDR1 and CDR2 are SGHRS and YFSETQ. CDR3 sequence: CASSLGTSGTQYF. CDR3 coding DNA: TGCGCCAGCAGCTTAGGAACTAGCGGAACGCAGTATTTT.

The V gene is TRBV11-3, the J gene TRBJ2-1; D might be TRBD2 (5 bases). The CDR3 runs 16 residues. The V gene's germline CDR1 is SGHNT and CDR2 YENEEA. Trimming pared 5 bases from V and 0 bases from J, leaving 14 bases between. The CDR3 DNA is TGTGCCAGCAGCCAGGAGGCGGAAAGCTCCTACAATGAGCAGTTCTTC. Amino acids: CASSQEAESSYNEQFF.

The chain has TRBV3-1 and TRBJ2-7; D may correspond to TRBD1 or TRBD2 (6 bases each). The CDR3 length is 14 residues. The V gene lost 3 bases and the J gene lost 6 bases, with 15 bases spanning the gap. CDR1 is LGHDT, CDR2 YNNKEL, per germline (reference sequence). The CDR3 nucleotides are TGTGCCAGCAGCCACCGGGGGCAGGGCCTCGAGCAGTACTTC. It is translated as CASSHRGQGLEQYF.

This clonotype was counted many times. The chain recombines TRBV7-2 with TRBJ2-3, with 8 bases aligning to TRBD1. J gave up 3 bases and V 0 bases, and 11 bases lay outside the gene matches. The CDR3 extends over 18 amino acids. Germline lookup yields CDR1 SGHTA and CDR2 FQGNSA. CDR3 region: CASSLAFTGTGRTDTQYF. The CDR3 coding sequence is TGTGCCAGCAGCTTAGCATTCACCGGGACAGGAAGGACAGATACGCAGTATTTT.

This clonotype was seen many times. The chain recombines TRBV7-2 with TRBJ1-2, with a possible D match to TRBD1 (6 bases). V lost 3 bases and J 2 bases, leaving 10 bases between the germline ends. The CDR3 totals 14 residues. Germline V gene lookup returns CDR1 SGHTA and CDR2 FQGNSA. The CDR3 sequence is CASSFGTSNYGYTF. CDR3 sequence (DNA): TGTGCCAGCAGCTTTGGGACATCCAACTATGGCTACACCTTC.

There are a few counts of this clonotype. The rearrangement uses TRBV5-1 and TRBJ2-5, with 14 bases aligning to TRBD2. Germline V CDR1 and CDR2: SGHRS, YFSETQ. After removal of 5 bases from V and 3 bases from J, the junction contained 6 bases not matched to a gene. The length of the CDR3 is 16 residues. CDR3 sequence reads: CASRPGLAGGEETQYF. CDR3 sequence (DNA): TGCGCCAGCAGGCCCGGACTAGCGGGGGGTGAAGAGACCCAGTACTTC.